This TCR beta chain was documented in a study of T cell responses to AZD1222 COVID-19 vaccine. Study results and caveats: CD4 TCRs linked to vaccination spanned spike, dominating at 160-218 and 743-854. White British ancestry dominated among donors, who included more females, and clonal diversity was possibly underestimated. An increase in Spike-specific TCR breadth and depth was observed after two AZD1222 doses. Nearly half of unique spike-specific TCRs reportedly avoided B.1.351 and B.1.1.7 mutated regions.

From germline, CDR1 is SEHNR and CDR2 FQNEAQ (reference sequence). V was pared by 5 bases and J by 1 base, with 14 bases between. The CDR3 sequence is 15 residues long. Method: immunoSEQ multiplex PCR; TCRdb's copy keeps in-frame clones and lacks some. Among about 120,000 clones, about 90% were seen once, and the ten largest hold 7.5%. Turning to this clone: What it recognizes is unknown.

The chain links TRBV7-9 to TRBJ1-2; a possible D gene is TRBD1 (5 bases). The TCR was taken from an adult in good health. The sample was peripheral blood, taken on day 0 of AZD1222 vaccination. CDR3 loop: CASSPDILVNYGYTF. Written as DNA, the CDR3 is TGTGCCAGCAGCCCGGACATTCTCGTTAACTATGGCTACACCTTC.